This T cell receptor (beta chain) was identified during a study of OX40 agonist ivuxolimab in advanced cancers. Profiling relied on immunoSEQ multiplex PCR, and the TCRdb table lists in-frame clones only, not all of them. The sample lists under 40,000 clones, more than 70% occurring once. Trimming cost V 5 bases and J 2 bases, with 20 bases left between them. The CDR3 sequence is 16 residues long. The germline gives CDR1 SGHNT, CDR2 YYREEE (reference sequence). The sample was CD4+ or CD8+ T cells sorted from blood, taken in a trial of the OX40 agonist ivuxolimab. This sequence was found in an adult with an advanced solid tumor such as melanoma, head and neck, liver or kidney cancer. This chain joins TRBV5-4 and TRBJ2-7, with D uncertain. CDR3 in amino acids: CASSTGSPPPTYEQYF. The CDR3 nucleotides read TGTGCCAGCAGTACTGGATCCCCACCGCCAACCTACGAGCAGTACTTC.